The next 16 T cell receptor beta chains were all read from a single sample in a study of cytomegalovirus exposure and HLA in healthy donors (dated by TCRdb to about 2017). Libraries were constructed by the immunoSEQ multiplex PCR assay. For the multiplex PCR, a mixture combining 60 forward primers for TCR Vbeta segments and 13 reverse primers for TCR Jbeta segments was used. TCRdb re-hosts the immuneACCESS table, in-frame sequences only. Its copies lack some clones; in the studies checked, an unresolved V gene accounts for under half of them, and the cause for the rest is not known. The sample has 200,000 to 250,000 clones on record. About 1% of the sample comes from the top ten. Material: PBMCs. The receptors were gathered from a woman in her 30s in good health and CMV-seropositive.

The J gene is TRBJ1-2, the V gene TRBV7-9; 9 bases agree with TRBD1. This CDR3 contains 17 residues. CDR1 and CDR2 (germline): SEHNR, FQNEAQ (reference sequence). V lost 4 bases to trimming and J lost 4 bases; unmatched junction nucleotides: 13. The CDR3 region is CASSSLGEGQGSYGYTF. CDR3 DNA sequence: TGTGCCAGCAGCTCCCTGGGGGAGGGACAGGGTTCCTATGGCTACACCTTC. The whole variable domain, filled in from reference TRBV7-9 and TRBJ1-2, reads DTGVSQNPRHKITKRGQNVTFRCDPISEHNRLYWYRQTLGQGPEFLTYFQNEAQLEKSRLLSDRFSAERPKGSFSTLEIQRTEQGDSAMYLCASSSLGEGQGSYGYTFGSGTRLTVV.

The chain couples TRBV15 to TRBJ1-4; D is possibly TRBD1 (5 bases). V gave up 4 bases and J gave up 3 bases, with 9 bases separating them. Germline lookup yields CDR1 LNHNV and CDR2 YYDKDF (reference sequence). The CDR3 runs to 14 residues. The CDR3 reads CATSIGGSNEKLFF. CDR3 nucleotides: TGTGCCACCAGCATCGGGGGATCTAATGAAAAACTGTTTTTT.

This chain links TRBV19 with TRBJ2-7; tentative D call: TRBD2 (6 bases). The CDR3 runs 16 residues. V lost 2 bases and J lost 6, with 20 bases in between. CDR1 is LNHDA and CDR2 is SQIVND in the germline V gene (reference sequence). The CDR3 is CASSIMGPGLFGEQYF. DNA of the CDR3: TGTGCCAGTAGTATAATGGGGCCGGGACTCTTCGGCGAGCAGTACTTC.

This sequence joins TRBV29-1 and TRBJ1-2; possible D gene TRBD1, 6 bases. The V and J ends lost 6 bases and 0 bases respectively, with 11 bases between them. CDR1 is SQVTM, CDR2 ANQGSEA, per germline. The length of the CDR3 is 13 residues. CDR3 sequence reads: CSVSTGTNYGYTF. CDR3 in DNA: TGCAGCGTGTCGACAGGAACTAACTATGGCTACACCTTC.

The rearrangement links TRBV6-1 to TRBJ1-1; D is possibly TRBD1 (6 bases). Germline V gene lookup returns CDR1 MNHNS and CDR2 SASEGT. V lost 2 bases to trimming and J lost 7 bases, with 14 bases between them. The CDR3 length is 14 residues. Here the CDR3 reads CASSEPKTGYEAFF. In DNA form, the CDR3 reads TGTGCCAGCAGTGAACCGAAGACAGGATATGAAGCTTTCTTT.

CDR3 bases: TGTGCCAGCAGCTTAGTTACGGGTCGTAGCGGGGGGAGCACAGATACGCAGTATTTT. Its protein is CASSLVTGRSGGSTDTQYF. This sequence joins TRBV11-2 and TRBJ2-3, with TRBD2 identical over 10 bases. Germline loops: CDR1 SGHAT, CDR2 FQNNGV. CDR3 length: 19 amino acids. V dropped 1 base and J dropped 0; count of bases not matched to a gene: 10.

The CDR3 spells CASSVASVRGEKLFF. As DNA, the CDR3 is TGTGCCAGCAGCGTAGCTAGTGTCAGGGGTGAAAAACTGTTTTTT. The chain recombines TRBV9 with TRBJ1-4; D perhaps matches TRBD1 (6 bases). Trimming pared 0 bases from V and 7 bases from J, leaving 13 bases between. Germline CDR1 SGDLS, CDR2 YYNGEE. CDR3 length: 15 amino acids.

The V gene is TRBV5-1, the J gene TRBJ1-4; 10 bases agree with TRBD1. The length of the CDR3 is 13 residues. V was clipped by 5 bases and J by 8 bases; unmatched bases: 3. Per germline, CDR1 SGHRS and CDR2 YFSETQ. The CDR3, as DNA: TGCGCCAGCAGAGGGACAGGGGACGAAAAACTGTTTTTT. It is translated as CASRGTGDEKLFF.

V is TRBV19 and J is TRBJ2-3; D unresolved. The V end was cut by 3 bases, the J end by 3 bases, with 10 bases between. CDR3 length equals 14 residues. Germline CDR1 and CDR2: LNHDA and SQIVND (reference sequence). The chain's CDR3 is CASSISGMTDTQYF. The CDR3 bases are TGTGCCAGTAGTATCTCAGGAATGACAGATACGCAGTATTTT. The variable domain in full, with the rest retrieved from reference TRBV19 and TRBJ2-3, is DGGITQSPKYLFRKEGQNVTLSCEQNLNHDAMYWYRQDPGQGLRLIYYSQIVNDFQKGDIAEGYSVSREKKESFPLTVTSAQKNPTAFYLCASSISGMTDTQYFGPGTRLTVL.

The chain uses TRBV9 and TRBJ2-2; 13 nucleotides line up with TRBD2. Germline trimming cut 3 bases from V and 8 bases from J; bases unmatched to any gene: 10. The CDR3 has 17 residues. Looked up from germline, CDR1 is SGDLS and CDR2 is YYNGEE. This CDR3 reads CASSDPWTSGSEGELFF. The DNA of the CDR3 is TGTGCCAGCAGCGACCCCTGGACTAGCGGGAGTGAGGGGGAGCTGTTTTTT.

This chain uses TRBV7-2 with TRBJ2-7; 7 bases are a match to TRBD2. The length of the CDR3 is 15 residues. V was pared by 1 base and J by 3 bases, with 6 bases of the junction left unmatched. Germline-derived CDR1 and CDR2 are SGHTA and FQGNSA. The CDR3 reads CASSLGLAVNYEQYF. CDR3 in DNA: TGTGCCAGCAGCTTAGGCCTAGCGGTAAACTACGAGCAGTACTTC.

The rearrangement uses TRBV7-9 and TRBJ1-3, with D unresolved. The CDR3 loop spans 15 amino acids. Germline V gene data show CDR1 as SEHNR and CDR2 as FQNEAQ (reference sequence). Trimming removed 1 base from V and 0 bases from J, with 7 bases in between. CDR3 loop: CASSLGASSGNTIYF. As DNA, the CDR3 is TGTGCCAGCAGCTTAGGTGCCAGCTCTGGAAACACCATATATTTT.

V gene TRBV15 combines with J gene TRBJ2-1; D is possibly TRBD2 (6 bases). V was pared by 8 bases and J by 1 base, with 12 bases between. This CDR3 has 14 residues. Per the germline V gene, CDR1 is LNHNV and CDR2 is YYDKDF (reference sequence). The CDR3 DNA is TGTGCCACCTACGAACGGGGGTCCTACAATGAGCAGTTCTTC. Protein product: CATYERGSYNEQFF.

The V and J genes are TRBV10-2 and TRBJ2-5, with TRBD1 matching 7 bases. CDR1 WSHSY and CDR2 SAAADI come from the germline V gene. J gave up 1 base and V 5 bases, and 7 bases lay outside the gene matches. The CDR3 covers 15 residues. The chain's CDR3 is CASSLQGNPQETQYF. CDR3 nucleotides: TGCGCCAGCAGTTTACAGGGGAACCCCCAAGAGACCCAGTACTTC.

The chain employs TRBV5-1 and TRBJ2-7; D perhaps matches TRBD1 (6 bases). This CDR3 comprises 15 residues. V gave up 3 bases and J gave up 3 bases, with 16 bases separating them. The germline V gene has CDR1 SGHRS and CDR2 YFSETQ. The CDR3 DNA is TGCGCCAGCAGCTGGTCATCAGGGGAATTCTACGAGCAGTACTTC. This gives the protein CASSWSSGEFYEQYF.

V gene TRBV2 combines with J gene TRBJ2-1, with a possible D match to TRBD2 (6 bases). The ends were cut back, 7 bases at V and 2 bases at J, with 15 bases in the middle. The CDR3 totals 15 residues. CDR1 is SNHLY, CDR2 FYNNEI, per germline. Written as DNA, the CDR3 is TGTGCCAGCAATCTCGGGAGCGGAACCTACAATGAGCAGTTCTTC. Protein: CASNLGSGTYNEQFF.